The 30 T cell receptor beta chains listed next were all sequenced from one sample in a study of T cell responses to AZD1222 COVID-19 vaccine. Data came from immunoSEQ multiplex PCR; TCRdb stores just in-frame clones and leaves some out. The data hold 90,000 to 120,000 clones, with 70% to 90% observed a single time. Material: peripheral blood, obtained 28 days after the second AZD1222 dose. All receptors derive from an adult who received the AZD1222 COVID-19 vaccine.

V gene TRBV18 combines with J gene TRBJ1-4; the D is unclear. Trimming pared 6 bases from V and 8 bases from J, leaving 13 bases between. Per germline, CDR1 KGHSH and CDR2 LQKENI. This CDR3 spans 13 amino acids. In DNA, the CDR3 is TGTGCCAGCTCTCCTTCCCCGGTGGAAAAACTGTTTTTT. Residues: CASSPSPVEKLFF.

The gene calls are TRBV2 and TRBJ1-1; 7 bases match TRBD1. This CDR3 contains 14 residues. Per germline, CDR1 SNHLY and CDR2 FYNNEI. Trimming at V came to 6 bases and at J to 7 bases, leaving 11 bases not matched to a gene. The CDR3 nucleotides read TGTGCCAGCAGGGCGACAGGGTGGGAGGGTGAAGCTTTCTTT. Translating gives CASRATGWEGEAFF.

The rearrangement joins TRBV5-6 to TRBJ1-3, with TRBD1 matching 9 bases. J was trimmed by 1 base and V by 6 bases; bases with no gene match: 8. CDR1 SGHDT and CDR2 YYEEEE come from the germline V gene. The CDR3 contains 16 residues. The DNA for the CDR3 is TGTGCCAGCACCTCCTCGGGACAGGGTTCTGGAAACACCATATATTTT. Protein: CASTSSGQGSGNTIYF.

The J gene is TRBJ1-3, the V gene TRBV7-9, with D perhaps matching TRBD1 (5 bases). Germline CDR1 reads SEHNR; CDR2 reads FQNEAQ (reference sequence). The V gene lost 11 bases and the J gene lost 0 bases, with 11 bases spanning the gap. This CDR3 comprises 13 residues. The CDR3 nucleotides read TGTGCCTATGGGGGGTCCTCTGGAAACACCATATATTTT. This gives the protein CAYGGSSGNTIYF. Full variable domain (rest looked up from reference TRBV7-9 and TRBJ1-3): DTGVSQNPRHKITKRGQNVTFRCDPISEHNRLYWYRQTLGQGPEFLTYFQNEAQLEKSRLLSDRFSAERPKGSFSTLEIQRTEQGDSAMYLCAYGGSSGNTIYFGEGSWLTVV.

J is TRBJ2-7 and V is TRBV7-2, with TRBD1 matching over 7 bases. Losses at the gene ends were 5 bases for V and 8 bases for J; bases not matched to a gene: 15. Germline CDR1 and CDR2: SGHTA and FQGNSA. The CDR3 totals 15 residues. The CDR3 spells CASSISTGALEKQYF. The CDR3 bases are TGTGCCAGCAGCATATCTACAGGGGCCCTCGAGAAGCAGTACTTC.

The gene calls are TRBV7-8 and TRBJ1-2, with D possibly matching TRBD1 (5 bases). The germline V and J ends were trimmed by 1 base and 2 bases, with 5 bases remaining between them. This CDR3 has 13 residues. The germline CDR1 and CDR2 sequences are SGHVS and FQNEAQ. This CDR3 reads CASSLGQNYGYTF. The CDR3 bases are TGTGCCAGCAGCTTAGGACAGAACTATGGCTACACCTTC.

The chain links TRBV28 to TRBJ1-2; TRBD1 might be the D (6 bases). This CDR3 is built from 14 residues. Between the trimmed V and J ends, which lost 3 bases and 7 bases, there was a span of 15 bases. The germline V gene encodes CDR1 MDHEN and CDR2 SYDVKM. This chain's CDR3 is CASSLWGQDPGYTF. In DNA, the CDR3 is TGTGCCAGCAGTTTGTGGGGGCAGGACCCTGGCTACACCTTC.

The genes are TRBV6-5 and TRBJ2-5, with 9 bases lining up with TRBD2. Trimming cost V 2 bases and J 5 bases; bases outside gene matches: 9. CDR1 and CDR2 (germline): MNHEY, SVGAGI. This CDR3 is built from 16 residues. CDR3 residues: CASSYAAGGRGETQYF. The CDR3 DNA follows: TGTGCCAGCAGTTACGCAGCGGGGGGCCGAGGGGAGACCCAGTACTTC.

V is TRBV2 and J is TRBJ2-3, with D unresolved. This CDR3 contains 12 residues. The germline V gene has CDR1 SNHLY and CDR2 FYNNEI. The V gene lost 8 bases and the J gene lost 2 bases, with 8 bases spanning the gap. CDR3 sequence: CASGKNTDTQYF. The CDR3 DNA sequence: TGTGCCAGCGGGAAAAACACAGATACGCAGTATTTT.

The gene calls are TRBV18 and TRBJ2-3; 8 nucleotides align to TRBD2. CDR1 and CDR2 from the germline V gene are KGHSH and LQKENI. The V gene end was trimmed by 5 bases and the J gene end by 1 base; junction bases not matched to a gene: 14. CDR3 length equals 18 residues. CDR3 protein: CASSGASGGPQGTDTQYF. CDR3 nucleotide sequence: TGTGCCAGCTCAGGAGCCAGCGGGGGCCCCCAGGGCACAGATACGCAGTATTTT.

V usage is TRBV19 and J usage is TRBJ1-5; D gene ambiguous. This CDR3 is 13 amino acids long. CDR1 and CDR2 (germline): LNHDA, SQIVND (reference sequence). Trimming took 8 bases from V and 8 from J, leaving 16 bases between them. This chain's CDR3 is CASERTANEPQHF. CDR3 DNA: TGTGCCAGTGAAAGGACGGCGAACGAGCCCCAGCATTTT. Supplemented by reference TRBV19 and TRBJ1-5, the full variable domain reads DGGITQSPKYLFRKEGQNVTLSCEQNLNHDAMYWYRQDPGQGLRLIYYSQIVNDFQKGDIAEGYSVSREKKESFPLTVTSAQKNPTAFYLCASERTANEPQHFGDGTRLSIL.

The V call is TRBV19, the J call TRBJ1-1; no firm D call. CDR3 length equals 11 residues. Trimming took off 7 bases at V and 7 bases at J, with 10 bases between the two ends. CDR1 is LNHDA, CDR2 SQIVND, per germline (reference sequence). For the CDR3, the DNA is TGTGCCAGTATTCGACACCTTGAAGCTTTCTTT. Translation: CASIRHLEAFF.

The chain has TRBV7-8 and TRBJ2-7; D may be TRBD1 or TRBD2 (5 bases each). The CDR3 is 13 amino acids. The V end was cut by 1 base, the J end by 5 bases, with 9 bases between. Germline loops: CDR1 SGHVS, CDR2 FQNEAQ. CDR3 region: CASSLVRENEQYF. The CDR3 DNA reads as TGTGCCAGCAGCTTAGTCAGGGAGAACGAGCAGTACTTC.

Points on this clone: This CDR3 is also generated by other DNA sequences in the sample. The chain joins TRBV19 to TRBJ2-7; 7 bases align to TRBD2. The ends lost 3 bases at V and 4 bases at J; junction bases unmatched: 0. Germline assignment: CDR1 LNHDA and CDR2 SQIVND (reference sequence). This CDR3 has 12 amino acids. CDR3 region: CASSMGGYEQYF. As DNA, the CDR3 is TGTGCCAGTAGTATGGGAGGGTACGAGCAGTACTTC.

The rearrangement links TRBV13 to TRBJ2-6, with 11 bases identical to TRBD1. Germline CDR1 reads PRHDT; CDR2 reads FYEKMQ (reference sequence). This CDR3 region has 16 residues. The junction had 2 bases not matched to a gene; V was cut back by 4 bases and J by 3 bases. In nucleotides, the CDR3 is TGTGCCAGCAGCTCGGACAGGGGGCTTGGGGCCAACGTCCTGACTTTC. It codes for CASSSDRGLGANVLTF.

The rearrangement uses TRBV4-2 and TRBJ2-1; D might be TRBD1 (6 bases). This CDR3 comprises 13 residues. The V gene lost 4 bases and the J gene lost 10 bases, with 14 bases spanning the gap. Germline V gene sequence: CDR1 LGHNA, CDR2 YNFKEQ. CDR3 DNA sequence: TGTGCCAGCAGCCCCGGGGACATGGAAGAGCAGTTCTTC. This codes for CASSPGDMEEQFF.

This chain links TRBV5-1 with TRBJ2-1, with 10 bases identical to TRBD2. CDR3 length: 14 residues. Germline-derived CDR1 and CDR2 are SGHRS and YFSETQ. With V trimmed by 2 bases and J by 6 bases, 2 bases remained unmatched. In DNA, the CDR3 is TGCGCCAGCAGCTTTCAGCGGGGGGGCAATGAGCAGTTCTTC. Translating it yields CASSFQRGGNEQFF. Using reference TRBV5-1 and TRBJ2-1 for the parts outside the CDR3, the full variable domain is KAGVTQTPRYLIKTRGQQVTLSCSPISGHRSVSWYQQTPGQGLQFLFEYFSETQRNKGNFPGRFSGRQFSNSRSEMNVSTLELGDSALYLCASSFQRGGNEQFFGPGTRLTVL.

The chain couples TRBV3-1 (or the pseudogene TRBV3-2) to TRBJ1-6, with a weak D call TRBD1 (5 bases). The CDR3 has 14 residues. The germline V and J ends were trimmed by 0 bases and 10 bases, with 10 bases remaining between them. In germline, CDR1 is LGHDT, CDR2 YNNKEL (reference sequence). CDR3 protein: CASSQEGGKSPLHF. As DNA, the CDR3 is TGTGCCAGCAGCCAAGAGGGGGGAAAGTCACCCCTCCACTTT.

V and J are TRBV4-3 and TRBJ1-2, with D possibly TRBD1 on 6 matching bases. The length of the CDR3 is 14 residues. Trimming shortened V by 0 bases and J by 4 bases, and 9 bases separated the two germline ends. CDR1 is LGHNA and CDR2 is YSLEER in the germline V gene. The CDR3, as DNA: TGCGCCAGCAGCCAAGAGAAGGGGGGCTATGGCTACACCTTC. Translating gives CASSQEKGGYGYTF.

The rearrangement links TRBV12-3 or TRBV12-4 to TRBJ2-2; the match to TRBD1 covers 7 bases. V shed 6 bases and J 9 bases; nucleotides not matched to a gene: 7. CDR3 length: 13 residues. Written as DNA, the CDR3 is TGTGCCAGCAGCGTACAGGGGTTGCGGGAGCTGTTTTTT. It translates to CASSVQGLRELFF.

The V call is TRBV19, the J call TRBJ1-5; 8 positions match TRBD1. V lost 7 bases to trimming and J lost 4 bases; unmatched junction nucleotides: 9. The CDR3 is 15 residues long. Germline CDR1 reads LNHDA; CDR2 reads SQIVND (reference sequence). CDR3 in amino acids: CASIGTGEGNQPQHF. Here the CDR3 DNA reads TGTGCCAGTATAGGGACAGGAGAGGGGAATCAGCCCCAGCATTTT.

The chain links TRBV12-3 or TRBV12-4 to TRBJ1-2; weak D call: TRBD1 (5 bases). The CDR3 is 12 residues long. Trimming shortened V by 3 bases and J by 7 bases, and 9 bases separated the two germline ends. CDR3 DNA: TGTGCCAGCAGTTTTAAGGGGTCTGGCTACACCTTC. Amino acid sequence: CASSFKGSGYTF.

The V gene is TRBV19, the J gene TRBJ1-5; 7 positions agree with TRBD1. CDR3 length: 14 residues. CDR1 is LNHDA, CDR2 SQIVND, per germline (reference sequence). After removal of 8 bases from V and 7 bases from J, the junction contained 11 bases not matched to a gene. CDR3 in amino acids: CASGKTGPMQPQHF. In nucleotides, the CDR3 is TGTGCCAGTGGAAAGACAGGGCCAATGCAGCCCCAGCATTTT.

This sequence joins TRBV10-3 and TRBJ2-7, with TRBD2 as a possible D gene (6 bases). The CDR3 covers 14 residues. The germline CDR1 and CDR2 sequences are ENHRY and SYGVKD. V was pared by 4 bases and J by 4 bases, with 14 bases between. DNA of the CDR3: TGTGCCATCAGTGTATGGGGGGAACGATACGAGCAGTACTTC. Its protein product is CAISVWGERYEQYF.

The rearrangement joins TRBV28 to TRBJ2-7; D is undetermined. CDR1 and CDR2 (germline): MDHEN, SYDVKM. The CDR3 covers 12 residues. V dropped 4 bases and J dropped 2 bases, with 6 bases sitting between them. The DNA for the CDR3 is TGTGCCAGCAGTTACATCACCTACGAGCAGTACTTC. Protein: CASSYITYEQYF.

This chain links TRBV2 with TRBJ1-1; D gene uncertain. V gave up 8 bases and J gave up 4 bases, with 14 bases separating them. Germline values: CDR1 SNHLY, CDR2 FYNNEI. This CDR3 has 13 residues. CDR3 amino acids: CASGLSRGTEAFF. The DNA of the CDR3 is TGTGCCAGCGGTCTTTCTCGGGGCACTGAAGCTTTCTTT.

The rearrangement joins TRBV5-1 to TRBJ1-1; D call uncertain. The germline V and J ends were trimmed by 6 bases and 4 bases, with 16 bases remaining between them. The CDR3 runs 14 residues. The germline V gene has CDR1 SGHRS and CDR2 YFSETQ. CDR3 sequence: CASKVFWAGTEAFF. The CDR3 nucleotides are TGCGCCAGCAAAGTTTTTTGGGCGGGCACTGAAGCTTTCTTT.

The V and J genes are TRBV6-5 and TRBJ1-1, with no clear D. Germline V gene data show CDR1 as MNHEY and CDR2 as SVGAGI. CDR3 length: 16 amino acids. V lost 1 base and J lost 1, with 13 bases in between. The chain's CDR3 is CASSYLSGESNTEAFF. CDR3 nucleotide sequence: TGTGCCAGCAGTTACTTGTCGGGCGAGTCGAACACTGAAGCTTTCTTT.

The chain carries TRBV7-9 and TRBJ1-3, with unresolved D. In germline, CDR1 is SEHNR, CDR2 FQNEAQ (reference sequence). V dropped 7 bases and J dropped 2 bases, with 9 bases sitting between them. The CDR3 covers 13 residues. CDR3 in DNA: TGTGCCAGCAAGATCGGGGCTGGAAACACCATATATTTT. As protein: CASKIGAGNTIYF.

Only one count was recorded for this clone. The CDR3, as DNA: TGTGCCAGTAGTAAAGGTTACGAGCAGTACTTC. Encoded protein: CASSKGYEQYF. The chain uses TRBV19 and TRBJ2-7; D is undetermined. Germline assignment: CDR1 LNHDA and CDR2 SQIVND (reference sequence). The CDR3 is 11 residues long. Trimming cost V 4 bases and J 4 bases, with 5 bases left between them. Full variable domain (remainder filled in from reference TRBV19 and TRBJ2-7): DGGITQSPKYLFRKEGQNVTLSCEQNLNHDAMYWYRQDPGQGLRLIYYSQIVNDFQKGDIAEGYSVSREKKESFPLTVTSAQKNPTAFYLCASSKGYEQYFGPGTRLTVT.